A selection of T cell receptor beta chains follows, all from one sample in a study of tumor-infiltrating lymphocytes in primary liver carcinoma. One entry per CDR3 protein results from TCRdb running MiXCR on the multiplex PCR reads. The table includes approximately 330,000 distinct CDR3 sequences, almost 65% detected once. The sequenced material came from peripheral blood. These receptors were taken from a man in his forties or fifties with primary liver carcinoma and hepatitis B virus infection. The CDR3 runs from the conserved cysteine through the conserved F or W. The D gene is left open where the match is weak. Size is omitted from some rows. Given values are once, few, many or a class for expanded clones.

>TRBJ2-5|TRBV6-6|TRBD1|NA
CASSYLSPGTEEAQYF
TGTGCTAGCAGTTACTTATCCCCCGGGACAGAAGAGGCCCAGTACTTC
>TRBJ2-7|TRBV11-3|TRBD1|NA
CARSFDRADEQYF
TGTGCCAGAAGCTTTGACAGGGCGGACGAGCAGTACTTC
>TRBJ2-7|TRBV28|NA|NA
CTSSFAIKDSLYEQYF
TGTACCAGCAGTTTTGCGATAAAGGACAGTCTTTACGAGCAGTACTTC
>TRBJ1-3|TRBV4-1|TRBD1|NA
CASSHQQGAPGNTIYF
TGCGCCAGCAGCCACCAACAGGGGGCGCCTGGAAACACCATATATTTT
>TRBJ2-5|TRBV11-1|TRBD2|few
CASIPLAVQETQYF
TGTGCCAGCATCCCCCTAGCGGTTCAGGAGACCCAGTACTTC
>TRBJ2-7|TRBV11-2|NA|NA
CTSSLEAGLTYGQYF
TGTACCAGCAGCTTAGAAGCAGGACTTACCTACGGGCAGTACTTC
>TRBJ2-2|TRBV12-3/TRBV12-4|NA|NA
CASSPGLKRVTEGLFF
TGTGCCAGCAGTCCCGGACTGAAACGGGTCACCGAGGGGCTGTTTTTT
>TRBJ1-3|TRBV11-3|NA|NA
CASSLSAGSGNNMYF
TGTGCCAGCAGCTTATCGGCAGGGTCTGGAAACAACATGTATTTT
>TRBJ2-1|TRBV18|NA|NA
CASSLAGRGNEQFF
TGTGCCAGCTCACTCGCTGGCCGGGGGAATGAGCAGTTCTTC
>TRBJ2-6|TRBV6-1|NA|many
CASSGANVLTF
TGTGCCAGCAGTGGGGCCAACGTCCTGACTTTC
>TRBJ1-1|TRBV11-3|NA|NA
CASTDGVANTEAFF
TGTGCCAGCACCGACGGCGTAGCGAACACTGAAGCTTTCTTT
>TRBJ1-2|TRBV5-1|NA|NA
CASSPLEGVDGYTF
TGCGCCAGCAGCCCGTTGGAGGGAGTAGATGGCTACACCTTC
>TRBJ2-7|TRBV28|NA|NA
CASSLSQSSYEQYF
TGTGCCAGCAGTTTAAGCCAGAGCTCCTACGAGCAGTACTTC
>TRBJ2-2|TRBV5-5|NA|NA
CASSSGPGGGFGTGELFF
TGTGCCAGCAGTTCGGGACCCGGTGGTGGATTTGGGACCGGGGAGCTGTTTTTT
>TRBJ2-1|TRBV11-2|NA|NA
CAGGLDRGRPGEQFF
TGTGCCGGCGGCTTAGATCGAGGTAGACCGGGTGAGCAGTTCTTC
>TRBJ2-3|TRBV11-2|NA|NA
CASSLDPTDTLYF
TGTGCAAGCAGCTTAGATCCGACAGATACGCTGTATTTT
>TRBJ2-7|TRBV7-2|TRBD2|NA
CASSSRGSVAGHYEQYF
TGTGCCAGCAGCTCCCGGGGATCGGTAGCGGGACATTACGAGCAGTACTTC
>TRBJ2-6|TRBV11-2|NA|NA
CANSLGAGPGSGDNVLTF
TGTGCCAACAGCTTAGGGGCGGGGCCCGGCTCTGGGGACAACGTCCTGACTTTC
>TRBJ2-1|TRBV6-5|TRBD1|NA
CASSPGDRVSGEQFF
TGTGCCAGCAGCCCCGGGGACAGGGTTTCGGGTGAGCAGTTCTTC
>TRBJ2-2|TRBV28|NA|NA
CSSSLDDGTGELFF
TGTTCCAGCAGTTTAGATGACGGCACCGGGGAGCTGTTTTTT
>TRBJ2-2|TRBV12-5|NA|many
CASGLLPDTGELFF
TGTGCTAGTGGTTTGCTACCAGACACCGGGGAGCTGTTTTTT
>TRBJ2-7|TRBV7-2|NA|NA
CASSRDRLYEQYF
TGTGCCAGCAGCCGGGACCGTCTATACGAGCAGTACTTC
>TRBJ2-3|TRBV5-1|NA|few
CASSLGGYTDTQYF
TGCGCCAGCAGCTTGGGGGGGTACACAGATACGCAGTATTTT
>TRBJ1-2|TRBV6-2/TRBV6-3|TRBD1|NA
CAIRPDRRKYGYTF
TGTGCCATCAGACCGGACAGGCGGAAGTATGGCTACACCTTC
>TRBJ1-5|TRBV4-1|NA|many
CASSQDTVNQPQHF
TGCGCCAGCAGCCAAGATACGGTCAATCAGCCCCAGCATTTT
>TRBJ2-7|TRBV4-2|NA|NA
CVSRQERVVSNWAYEQYF
TGTGTCAGCAGACAAGAGAGAGTAGTGTCTAATTGGGCCTACGAGCAGTACTTC
>TRBJ2-3|TRBV29-1|NA|many
CSVELAGRRTDTQYF
TGCAGCGTTGAACTAGCCGGCCGGCGCACAGATACGCAGTATTTT
>TRBJ2-7|TRBV11-2|TRBD2|NA
CASRPGGHEQYF
TGTGCCAGCAGGCCGGGGGGACACGAGCAGTACTTC
>TRBJ1-5|TRBV28|TRBD1|NA
CASSEQGADQPQHF
TGTGCCAGCAGTGAACAGGGGGCAGATCAGCCCCAGCATTTT
>TRBJ2-5|TRBV11-2|NA|NA
CTNSLAAETQYF
TGTACCAACAGCTTGGCAGCCGAGACCCAGTACTTC
>TRBJ1-1|TRBV6-5|NA|NA
CASSKHGRSAEAFF
TGTGCCAGCAGCAAACATGGAAGGAGCGCTGAAGCTTTCTTT
>TRBJ2-5|TRBV12-3/TRBV12-4|TRBD1|NA
CAGSRDREEETQYF
TGTGCCGGCAGCCGGGACAGGGAGGAAGAGACCCAGTACTTC
>TRBJ2-1|TRBV12-3/TRBV12-4|TRBD2|NA
CASCSTGAGFNGQFF
TGTGCCAGCTGTTCTACGGGAGCGGGATTTAATGGGCAGTTCTTC
>TRBJ2-2|TRBV11-2|TRBD2|once
CASSLDSGRTNTGEVFF
TGTGCCAGCAGCTTAGATAGCGGGAGGACGAACACAGGGGAAGTGTTTTTT
>TRBJ2-7|TRBV4-1|NA|once
CTSSQPDTDPTYEQYF
TGCACCAGCAGCCAGCCGGACACAGACCCTACCTACGAGCAGTACTTC
>TRBJ1-1|TRBV11-2|TRBD1|NA
CASSLSQDRGRTFF
TGTGCCAGCAGCTTAAGCCAGGACAGGGGGCGGACTTTCTTT
>TRBJ2-2|TRBV12-3/TRBV12-4|TRBD2|NA
CASTWSVSAGGPGELLF
TGTGCCAGCACTTGGAGCGTGTCAGCGGGAGGGCCCGGGGAGCTGTTGTTT
>TRBJ2-7|TRBV11-2|NA|once
CASSLGSGAHEKYF
TGTGCCAGCAGCTTAGGTAGTGGGGCTCACGAGAAGTACTTC
>TRBJ2-5|TRBV5-6|TRBD1|NA
CASSLVTGSGETQYF
TGTGCCAGCAGCTTAGTGACAGGGTCGGGAGAGACCCAGTACTTC
>TRBJ1-1|TRBV5-6|NA|many
CASSLVASANTEAFF
TGTGCCAGCAGCTTGGTCGCCTCGGCCAACACTGAAGCTTTCTTT
>TRBJ2-7|TRBV4-3|TRBD2|many
CASSQDWSSGRAYEQYF
TGCGCCAGCAGCCAAGATTGGAGTAGCGGGAGGGCCTACGAGCAGTACTTC
>TRBJ2-1|TRBV5-5|NA|many
CASSLAPSSYNEQFF
TGTGCCAGCAGCTTGGCCCCGAGCTCCTACAATGAGCAGTTCTTC
>TRBJ2-4|TRBV12-3/TRBV12-4|NA|many
CASSLAGNIQYF
TGTGCCAGCAGTTTAGCAGGGAACATTCAGTACTTC
>TRBJ2-7|TRBV6-2/TRBV6-3|NA|NA
CVSSYGRATYEQYF
TGTGTCAGCAGTTACGGGAGAGCAACCTACGAGCAGTACTTC
>TRBJ2-2|TRBV10-1|TRBD2|few
CASSEGRLAGVTGELFF
TGCGCCAGCAGTGAGGGGAGACTAGCGGGAGTCACCGGGGAGCTGTTTTTT
>TRBJ2-3|TRBV4-2|NA|many
CASSQEARRTQYF
TGTGCCAGCAGCCAAGAGGCTAGGCGGACGCAGTATTTT
>TRBJ2-7|TRBV11-2|TRBD2|NA
CASSSSGRGSEQYF
TGTGCCAGCAGCTCCAGCGGGAGAGGTAGCGAGCAGTACTTC
>TRBJ1-2|TRBV10-3|TRBD1|NA
CAISATGDHGYTF
TGTGCAATCAGTGCTACAGGGGACCATGGCTACACCTTC
>TRBJ1-2|TRBV4-1|NA|NA
CATSQDYRDCGYTF
TGCGCCACCAGCCAAGATTACAGAGACTGTGGCTACACCTTC
>TRBJ1-3|TRBV29-1|NA|many
CSVLPGGGNTIYF
TGCAGCGTTCTCCCGGGAGGAGGAAACACCATATATTTT
>TRBJ2-7|TRBV5-1|TRBD2|few
CASSLSLSLSGLAGELYEQYF
TGCGCCAGCAGCTTGTCCTTATCCCTCTCGGGACTAGCGGGAGAACTCTACGAGCAGTACTTC
>TRBJ2-7|TRBV11-2|NA|NA
CASSLSSATYEEYF
TGTGCCAGCAGCTTAAGTTCCGCGACCTACGAGGAGTACTTC
>TRBJ2-2|TRBV4-2|NA|many
CASRIQGVTGELFF
TGTGCCAGCAGAATCCAAGGCGTCACCGGGGAGCTGTTTTTT
>TRBJ1-2|TRBV28|NA|few
CASSVRYGYTF
TGTGCCAGCAGCGTGAGATATGGCTACACCTTC
>TRBJ2-2|TRBV5-8|TRBD2|NA
CASSLAGLAGGANTGELFF
TGTGCCAGCAGCTTGGCAGGACTAGCGGGAGGTGCGAACACCGGGGAGCTGTTTTTT
>TRBJ2-1|TRBV10-3|TRBD2|once
CVISGAPGTSVPHEQFF
TGTGTCATCAGTGGGGCCCCCGGGACTAGCGTCCCCCATGAGCAGTTCTTC
>TRBJ2-1|TRBV11-3|NA|NA
CARSSTRSRDPFNEQFF
TGTGCCAGGAGCTCAACCAGGTCCCGGGACCCTTTCAATGAGCAGTTCTTC
>TRBJ1-4|TRBV25-1|NA|NA
CASSERAGDEKLFF
TGTGCCAGCAGTGAAAGGGCAGGGGATGAAAAACTGTTTTTT
>TRBJ2-5|TRBV11-2|NA|many
CASSNRVGQETQYF
TGTGCCAGCTCCAACAGGGTGGGCCAAGAGACCCAGTACTTC